This is a list of T cell receptor beta chains from one sample in a study of T cell responses to AZD1222 COVID-19 vaccine. Method: immunoSEQ multiplex PCR; TCRdb's copy keeps in-frame clones and lacks some. The table includes 85,000 to 100,000 clones, roughly nine tenths detected once. The source material was peripheral blood, sampled 28 days after the second AZD1222 dose. All receptors derive from an adult who received the AZD1222 COVID-19 vaccine. Both conserved end residues are part of each CDR3. A D gene is named only where the DNA matches it firmly. A clone size is listed for some rows: how often the clone was seen (once, few, many), or a class if it is expanded.

v_gene	len	j_gene	d_gene	abundance	CDR3aa	CDR3nt
TRBV6-5	14	TRBJ2-1	NA	NA	CASSRQGGINEQFF	TGTGCCAGCAGCAGACAGGGAGGCATAAATGAGCAGTTCTTC
TRBV5-4	14	TRBJ1-1	TRBD1	few	CASSQGQMNTEAFF	TGTGCCAGCAGCCAGGGACAGATGAACACTGAAGCTTTCTTT
TRBV28	11	TRBJ1-1	NA	NA	CASSQYRRAFF	TGTGCCAGCAGCCAATATCGAAGAGCTTTCTTT
TRBV14	13	TRBJ1-1	NA	NA	CASSQDAYTEAFF	TGTGCCAGCAGCCAAGATGCGTACACTGAAGCTTTCTTT
TRBV4-2	14	TRBJ1-5	TRBD1	NA	CASSQSGQGGTQHF	TGTGCCAGCAGCCAATCTGGACAGGGGGGCACCCAGCATTTT
TRBV5-4	15	TRBJ1-4	TRBD1	NA	CASSLDLDRVEKLFF	TGTGCCAGCAGCTTGGATCTGGACAGGGTCGAAAAACTGTTTTTT
TRBV28	16	TRBJ1-4	NA	NA	CASSVNQGLANEKLFF	TGTGCCAGCAGTGTAAACCAGGGTTTAGCTAATGAAAAACTGTTTTTT
TRBV29-1	10	TRBJ1-2	NA	NA	CSVESYGYTF	TGCAGCGTTGAGAGTTATGGCTACACCTTC
TRBV28	14	TRBJ1-2	NA	NA	CASSFFMGVPSSTF	TGTGCCAGCAGTTTTTTCATGGGCGTCCCCTCCTCCACCTTC
TRBV9	14	TRBJ1-1	TRBD1	NA	CASSPRQGGTEAFF	TGTGCCAGCAGCCCCCGACAGGGAGGAACTGAAGCTTTCTTT
TRBV28	14	TRBJ2-5	NA	NA	CASSPLARQETQYF	TGTGCCAGCAGTCCCCTAGCGAGGCAAGAGACCCAGTACTTC
TRBV29-1	12	TRBJ1-1	NA	NA	CSVASGAPEAFF	TGCAGCGTTGCGTCGGGGGCCCCTGAAGCTTTCTTT
TRBV24-1	15	TRBJ1-5	NA	NA	CATSDPRRGNQPQHF	TGTGCCACCAGTGACCCCCGACGGGGAAATCAGCCCCAGCATTTT
TRBV5-1	16	TRBJ2-1	NA	NA	CASSLVVGGPVNEQFF	TGCGCCAGCAGCTTGGTTGTCGGGGGCCCGGTTAATGAGCAGTTCTTC
TRBV5-6	13	TRBJ1-2	TRBD1	NA	CASSSGQIYGYTF	TGTGCCAGCAGTTCGGGACAGATTTATGGCTACACCTTC
TRBV11-2	13	TRBJ1-1	NA	few	CASSTYGGLGAFF	TGTGCCAGCAGCACTTATGGGGGGCTTGGAGCTTTCTTT
TRBV1	16	TRBJ2-2	NA	NA	CTSSLTSGRWSGELFF	TGCACCAGCTCCCTGACTAGCGGGAGATGGTCCGGGGAGCTGTTTTTT
TRBV6-5	14	TRBJ2-1	NA	NA	CASRTGTYMNEQFF	TGTGCCAGCCGGACCGGGACATACATGAATGAGCAGTTCTTC
TRBV7-2	13	TRBJ1-2	TRBD1	once	CASSPDRAYGYTF	TGTGCCAGCAGCCCTGACAGGGCTTATGGCTACACCTTC
TRBV29-1	13	TRBJ1-2	NA	NA	CSVERDNGYGYTF	TGCAGCGTTGAACGGGACAATGGCTATGGCTACACCTTC
TRBV25-1	15	TRBJ2-2	NA	NA	CASSEGTGYTGELFF	TGTGCCAGCAGTGAAGGAACAGGCTATACCGGGGAGCTGTTTTTT
TRBV18	13	TRBJ1-6	NA	NA	CASSPGLVPTLHF	TGTGCCAGCTCACCGGGACTAGTACCCACCCTCCACTTT
TRBV5-6	16	TRBJ2-7	NA	few	CASSFIGTEVDYEQYF	TGTGCCAGCAGCTTTATAGGAACGGAGGTGGACTACGAGCAGTACTTC
TRBV7-2	15	TRBJ1-5	TRBD1	NA	CASSLSGTGHQPQHF	TGTGCCAGCAGCTTATCCGGGACAGGGCATCAGCCCCAGCATTTT
TRBV7-2	12	TRBJ2-7	NA	NA	CASSLFGGEQYF	TGTGCCAGCAGCTTATTTGGCGGCGAGCAGTACTTC
TRBV28	15	TRBJ2-1	TRBD2	NA	CASFSGTTPYNEQFF	TGTGCCAGCTTTTCCGGGACTACGCCATACAATGAGCAGTTCTTC
TRBV19	16	TRBJ1-5	NA	NA	CASLPRAGTGNQPQHF	TGTGCCAGCCTCCCCCGAGCAGGGACCGGCAATCAGCCCCAGCATTTT
TRBV19	13	TRBJ2-7	NA	NA	CASSMVRDYEQYF	TGTGCCAGTAGTATGGTCAGGGACTACGAGCAGTACTTC
TRBV24-1	13	TRBJ2-1	NA	NA	CASSSEGRNEQFF	TGTGCCTCTTCTTCCGAGGGGAGGAATGAGCAGTTCTTC
TRBV2	16	TRBJ2-3	TRBD1	once	CASRKGQGRSTDTQYF	TGTGCCAGCAGGAAGGGACAGGGTCGGAGCACAGATACGCAGTATTTT
TRBV5-8	17	TRBJ2-1	TRBD2	NA	CASSLGLAGTFYNEQFF	TGTGCCAGCAGCTTAGGACTAGCGGGAACGTTTTACAATGAGCAGTTCTTC
TRBV19	16	TRBJ1-5	NA	once	CASSIGTVGVNQPQHF	TGTGCCAGTAGTATAGGGACAGTTGGGGTCAATCAGCCCCAGCATTTT
TRBV7-8	15	TRBJ2-1	NA	NA	CASSFAGWSYNEQFF	TGTGCCAGCAGCTTCGCGGGCTGGTCCTACAATGAGCAGTTCTTC
TRBV11-2	14	TRBJ1-6	NA	NA	CASSPDSNNSPLHF	TGTGCCAGCAGCCCAGACAGTAATAATTCACCCCTCCACTTT
TRBV6-6	15	TRBJ2-1	NA	NA	CASSSVAAPYNEQFF	TGTGCCAGCAGCTCTGTGGCGGCCCCTTACAATGAGCAGTTCTTC
TRBV3-1/TRBV3-2	15	TRBJ2-6	NA	NA	CASSQDYSGANVLTF	TGTGCCAGCAGCCAAGATTACTCTGGGGCCAACGTCCTGACTTTC
TRBV6-2/TRBV6-3	15	TRBJ2-1	NA	once	CASSPSRTSYNEQFF	TGTGCCAGCAGCCCTTCCAGGACCTCCTACAATGAGCAGTTCTTC
TRBV7-8	14	TRBJ1-1	NA	NA	CASSYSWLDTEAFF	TGTGCCAGCAGCTACTCGTGGTTGGACACTGAAGCTTTCTTT
TRBV29-1	13	TRBJ2-5	TRBD1	NA	CSVGQGVGETQYF	TGCAGCGTTGGACAGGGAGTCGGAGAGACCCAGTACTTC
TRBV19	14	TRBJ1-5	NA	once	CASKQGRLNQPQHF	TGTGCCAGTAAGCAAGGCCGACTTAATCAGCCCCAGCATTTT